The 8 T cell receptor beta chains listed next were all sequenced from one sample in a study of T cell repertoires in cytomegalovirus infection (dated by TCRdb to 2018 to 2020). Instrument on record: Illumina HiSeq 1500. Clones were called with MiXCR by TCRdb after fastp trimmed the public reads at Q25, and only in-frame beta chains were retained. Rows merge per CDR3 protein into single entries with the most common DNA and genes. The sample contains nearly 650,000 distinct CDR3 sequences, 20% to 25% of them found a single time. Roughly 8% of the sample is held by the ten biggest clonotypes. Sequencing was done on a sample of CD8+ T cells from PBMCs. These receptor sequences come from a human donor in good health (CMV status not recorded). Some clones in this sample may be carry-over from other donors' samples.

This clonotype was counted a single time. The rearrangement uses TRBV4-1 and TRBJ1-6; perhaps TRBD1 as D (5 bases). The CDR3 loop spans 16 amino acids. CDR1 is MGHRA, CDR2 YSYEKL, per germline. V was cut by 1 base and J by 9 bases, with 16 bases left in between. The CDR3 loop reads CASSQAGPTTGSPLHF. The CDR3 DNA reads as TGCGCCAGCAGCCAAGCGGGACCCACTACGGGTTCACCCCTCCACTTT.

This clonotype has ten or more counts. The CDR3: CASSYTETQYF. The CDR3 DNA reads as TGTGCCAGCAGTTATACGGAGACCCAGTACTTC. The genes are TRBV6-2 or TRBV6-3 and TRBJ2-5; D remains ambiguous. Trimming cost V 3 bases and J 5 bases, with 4 bases left between them. This CDR3 spans 11 amino acids. Germline assignment: CDR1 MNHEY and CDR2 SVGEGT.

This clonotype has just a few counts. The chain joins TRBV7-9 to TRBJ2-1; TRBD2 matches 11 bases. Trimming removed 4 bases from V and 9 bases from J; junction bases left unmatched: 11. Germline values: CDR1 SEHNR, CDR2 FQNEAQ (reference sequence). This CDR3 region has 16 residues. CDR3 bases: TGTGCCAGCAGCTCCGCCAGTAGCGGGGGGGCGAGTGAGCAGTTCTTC. It encodes CASSSASSGGASEQFF.

The J gene is TRBJ2-3, the V gene TRBV27, with D unclear. Trimming left V 7 bases short and J 3 bases short, with 17 bases between. CDR1 and CDR2 from the germline V gene are MNHEY and SMNVEV (reference sequence). This CDR3 comprises 15 residues. In DNA form, the CDR3 reads TGTGCCAGCACCTTTGTAGCAGGTGGTACAGATACGCAGTATTTT. Translating it yields CASTFVAGGTDTQYF.

The chain combines TRBV20-1 with TRBJ1-2; D is unresolved. Trimming took 5 bases from V and 4 from J, leaving 8 bases between them. The V gene's germline CDR1 is DFQATT and CDR2 SNEGSKA (reference sequence). The CDR3 runs to 11 residues. The CDR3 DNA reads as TGCAGTGCTCCGCAAATCTATGGCTACACCTTC. This encodes CSAPQIYGYTF.

The V and J genes are TRBV29-1 and TRBJ2-2; TRBD1 matches 11 bases. This CDR3 region has 19 residues. CDR1 is SQVTM, CDR2 ANQGSEA, per germline. V lost 0 bases, J lost 0 bases, and 9 bases stayed unmatched. Here the CDR3 reads CSVEDRGTGGRANTGELFF. The CDR3 DNA follows: TGCAGCGTTGAAGATCGGGGGACAGGGGGGCGAGCGAACACCGGGGAGCTGTTTTTT.

This clonotype was counted a few times. The rearrangement joins TRBV20-1 to TRBJ2-7, with D unclear. V shed 1 base and J shed 2 bases, with 12 bases lying between them. The CDR3 spans 14 residues. The germline V gene has CDR1 DFQATT and CDR2 SNEGSKA (reference sequence). The DNA of the CDR3 is TGCAGTGCTAGAGTTGGTCAGGAGCCCTACGAGCAGTACTTC. It encodes CSARVGQEPYEQYF.

At least ten counts were recorded for this clonotype. The chain uses TRBV6-5 and TRBJ1-4; D is perhaps TRBD1 (5 bases). V lost 2 bases and J lost 8, with 9 bases in between. This CDR3 contains 13 residues. Germline assignment: CDR1 MNHEY and CDR2 SVGAGI. CDR3 amino acids: CASSYVGDEKLFF. Written as DNA, the CDR3 is TGTGCCAGCAGTTACGTCGGGGACGAAAAACTGTTTTTT.